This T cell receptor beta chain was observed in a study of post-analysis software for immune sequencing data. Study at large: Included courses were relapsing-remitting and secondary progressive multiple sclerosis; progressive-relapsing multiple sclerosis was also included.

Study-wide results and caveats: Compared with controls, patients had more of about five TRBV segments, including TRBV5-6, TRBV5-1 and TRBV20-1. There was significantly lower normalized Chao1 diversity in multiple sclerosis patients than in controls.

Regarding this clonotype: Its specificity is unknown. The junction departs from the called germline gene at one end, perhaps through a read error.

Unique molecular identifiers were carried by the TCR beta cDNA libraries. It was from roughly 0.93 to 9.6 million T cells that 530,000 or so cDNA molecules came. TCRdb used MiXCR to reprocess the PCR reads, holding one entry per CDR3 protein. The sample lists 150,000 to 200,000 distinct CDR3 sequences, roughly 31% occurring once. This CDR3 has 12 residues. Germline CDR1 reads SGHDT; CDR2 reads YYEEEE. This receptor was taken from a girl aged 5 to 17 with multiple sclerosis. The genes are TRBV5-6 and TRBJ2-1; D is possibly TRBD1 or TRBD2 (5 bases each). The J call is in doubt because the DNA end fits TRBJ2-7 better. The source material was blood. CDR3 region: CAGRGVPNEQYF. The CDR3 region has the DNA TGTGCCGGCAGAGGGGTTCCCAATGAGCAGTACTTC.